This TCR beta chain was documented in a study of blood T cell repertoires in COVID-19. Turning to the study itself: Whether acute or convalescent, the COVID-19 samples came from the United States, Italy and Spain. Sources were T cells, B-cell-depleted T cells, or PBMCs; the material itself was cDNA or gDNA.

CDR3 length: 15 amino acids. The germline V and J ends were trimmed by 0 bases and 1 base, with 9 bases remaining between them. Germline lookup yields CDR1 SGHNT and CDR2 YYREEE (reference sequence). In the original workflow: Cell counts per sample came from amplifying reference gene primers. TCRdb's copy holds only in-frame clones and misses some; the assay was immunoSEQ multiplex PCR. The V and J calls and clone size come from that table; D and trimming were worked out from the DNA. The sample has about 230,000 clones, approximately 80% seen once. This chain uses TRBV5-4 with TRBJ2-3, with D perhaps TRBD2 (6 bases). This TCR came from a man in his forties or fifties with acute or convalescent COVID-19. The sample comprised peripheral blood. The CDR3 region is CASSLEGLRTDTQYF. CDR3 DNA sequence: TGTGCCAGCAGCTTGGAGGGACTTCGCACAGATACGCAGTATTTT.